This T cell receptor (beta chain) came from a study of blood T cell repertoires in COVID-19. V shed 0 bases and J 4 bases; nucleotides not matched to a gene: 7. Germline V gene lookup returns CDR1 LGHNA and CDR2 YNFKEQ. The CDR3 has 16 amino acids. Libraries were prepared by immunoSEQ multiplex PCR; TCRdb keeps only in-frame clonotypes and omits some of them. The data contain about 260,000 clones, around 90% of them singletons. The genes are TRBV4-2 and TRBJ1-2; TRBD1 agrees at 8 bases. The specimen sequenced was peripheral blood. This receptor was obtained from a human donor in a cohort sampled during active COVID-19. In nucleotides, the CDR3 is TGTGCCAGCAGCCAAGAGGGGGACAGGCGGGGCTATGGCTACACCTTC. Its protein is CASSQEGDRRGYGYTF.